This T cell receptor beta chain was observed in a study of blood T cell repertoires in COVID-19. Profiling relied on immunoSEQ multiplex PCR, and the TCRdb table lists in-frame clones only, not all of them. The table lists more than 400,000 clones, 90% of them singletons, with 0.55% to 0.75% in the top ten. Participants, about 18 to 90 years old, spanned around 26 US areas. For recovered donors of Cohort 3, there were two negative PCRs, clearance, or symptom resolution. The V gene's germline CDR1 is SGHDT and CDR2 YYEEEE. The CDR3 is 11 amino acids. The J segment lost 5 bases and the V segment lost 7 bases, leaving 0 bases of the junction unmatched.

This TCR derives from a man younger than 35 who had recovered from COVID-19. The sample taken for sequencing was PBMCs or T cells enriched from blood (not recorded which). The chain couples TRBV5-6 to TRBJ2-1, with TRBD2 identical over 7 bases. This CDR3 is CASAGDNEQFF. CDR3 coding DNA: TGTGCCAGCGCGGGGGACAATGAGCAGTTCTTC.